A single sample is the source of the 9 T cell receptor beta chains below, sequenced in a study of CD8 T cells in ankylosing spondylitis. TCRdb reprocessed the 5' RACE reads with MiXCR, giving one entry per CDR3 protein. The data contain about 250,000 distinct CDR3 sequences, roughly a tenth of them singletons. What was sequenced was blood, either unsorted or a sorted T cell fraction (not recorded which). These receptors were obtained from a male donor with ankylosing spondylitis or in good health (not recorded which).

The genes are TRBV6-2 or TRBV6-3 and TRBJ2-3; the D is unclear. CDR3 length: 12 residues. V lost 2 bases and J 8 bases, leaving 8 bases between the germline ends. Germline V gene lookup returns CDR1 MNHEY and CDR2 SVGEGT. The DNA of the CDR3 is TGTGCCAGCAGTTACATTCCGGGTACGCAGTATTTT. Amino acids: CASSYIPGTQYF.

The rearrangement joins TRBV7-2 to TRBJ2-7; D gene unclear. Per the germline V gene, CDR1 is SGHTA and CDR2 is FQGNSA. The length of the CDR3 is 11 residues. V dropped 2 bases and J dropped 5 bases, with 4 bases sitting between them. The CDR3 DNA reads TGTGCCAGCAGCTTATACCACGAGCAGTACTTC. Its translation is CASSLYHEQYF.

This chain connects TRBV29-1 to TRBJ2-2, with D perhaps matching TRBD1 or TRBD2 (5 bases each). The CDR3 length is 14 residues. CDR1 and CDR2 from the germline V gene are SQVTM and ANQGSEA. The V end lost 6 bases, the J end lost 4 bases, and 15 bases lay between the germline ends. The CDR3 DNA reads TGCAGCGTCGGGACGGGAATTTCCACCGGGGAGCTGTTTTTT. This encodes CSVGTGISTGELFF.

This clonotype showed up just a few times. This chain joins TRBV7-9 and TRBJ2-3; 10 bases fit TRBD2. Germline assignment: CDR1 SEHNR and CDR2 FQNEAQ (reference sequence). The CDR3 covers 15 residues. V was pared by 5 bases and J by 6 bases, with 8 bases of the junction left unmatched. The CDR3 here is CASSRSSGGYDTQYF. The CDR3 DNA sequence: TGTGCCAGCAGCCGGTCTAGCGGGGGTTACGATACGCAGTATTTT.

This chain links TRBV12-3 or TRBV12-4 with TRBJ2-1; the D is unclear. The CDR3 consists of 14 residues. V lost 5 bases and J 7 bases, leaving 15 bases between the germline ends. This CDR3 is CASSPPGRRNEQFF. In nucleotides, the CDR3 is TGTGCCAGCAGTCCACCGGGCCGTAGGAATGAGCAGTTCTTC.

The V call is TRBV12-3 or TRBV12-4, the J call TRBJ1-1; weak D call: TRBD1 (6 bases). V lost 7 bases and J 3 bases, leaving 12 bases between the germline ends. The CDR3 is 13 residues long. In DNA form, the CDR3 reads TGTGCCAGCAACCCGGGGGGGCACACTGAAGCTTTCTTT. It yields the protein CASNPGGHTEAFF.

This clonotype turned up a few times. The chain combines TRBV2 with TRBJ2-7; D remains ambiguous. V lost 5 bases, J lost 3 bases, and 5 bases lay in between. Germline CDR1 and CDR2: SNHLY and FYNNEI. The CDR3 extends over 11 amino acids. CDR3 amino acids: CASSWIYEQYF. CDR3 coding DNA: TGTGCCAGCAGTTGGATCTACGAGCAGTACTTC.

The chain combines TRBV30 with TRBJ1-5, with 7 bases aligning to TRBD1. The CDR3 has 15 residues. The V and J ends lost 5 bases and 0 bases, in that order; junction bases with no gene match: 7. Per the germline V gene, CDR1 is GTSNPN and CDR2 is SVGIG (reference sequence). The CDR3 spells CAWGNRGTSNQPQHF. CDR3 in DNA: TGTGCCTGGGGAAACAGGGGTACTAGCAATCAGCCCCAGCATTTT.

This clonotype appeared many times. The chain employs TRBV30 and TRBJ1-3; D not certain. The V gene's germline CDR1 is GTSNPN and CDR2 SVGIG (reference sequence). The V gene lost 4 bases and the J gene lost 0 bases, with 7 bases spanning the gap. CDR3 length: 13 residues. The CDR3 region is CAWNLNSGNTIYF. As DNA, the CDR3 is TGTGCCTGGAACCTCAACTCTGGAAACACCATATATTTT.